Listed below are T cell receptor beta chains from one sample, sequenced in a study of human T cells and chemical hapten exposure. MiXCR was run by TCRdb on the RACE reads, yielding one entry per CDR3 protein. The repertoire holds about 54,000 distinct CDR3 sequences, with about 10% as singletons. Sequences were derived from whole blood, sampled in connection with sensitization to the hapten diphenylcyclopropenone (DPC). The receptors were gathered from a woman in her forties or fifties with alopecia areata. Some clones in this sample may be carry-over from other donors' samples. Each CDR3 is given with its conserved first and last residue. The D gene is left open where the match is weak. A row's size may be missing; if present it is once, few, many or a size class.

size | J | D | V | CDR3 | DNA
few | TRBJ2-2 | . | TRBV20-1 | CSARAGAGELFF | TGCAGTGCTAGAGCAGGGGCCGGGGAGCTGTTTTTT
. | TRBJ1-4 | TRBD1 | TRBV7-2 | CASSAQGAWYEKLFF | TGTGCCAGCAGCGCTCAGGGGGCTTGGTATGAAAAACTGTTTTTT
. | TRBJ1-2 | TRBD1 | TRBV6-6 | CASSYGTGTAYGYTF | TGTGCCAGCAGTTACGGGACAGGCACCGCCTATGGCTACACCTTC
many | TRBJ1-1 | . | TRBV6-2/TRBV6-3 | CASSITGFSEAFF | TGTGCCAGCAGTATTACAGGGTTCTCTGAAGCTTTCTTT
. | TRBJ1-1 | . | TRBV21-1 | CASSKKSSGAGEATEAFF | TGTGCCAGCAGCAAAAAGAGCTCGGGGGCCGGTGAGGCCACTGAAGCTTTCTTT
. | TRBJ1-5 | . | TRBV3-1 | CASSQGQSGQPQHF | TGTGCCAGCAGCCAAGGTCAGAGTGGACAGCCCCAGCATTTT
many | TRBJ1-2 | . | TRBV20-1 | CSASGEGWSSENYGYTF | TGCAGTGCTAGTGGGGAAGGTTGGAGTTCCGAAAACTATGGCTACACCTTC
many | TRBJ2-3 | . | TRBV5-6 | CASSRTDLASTDTQYF | TGTGCCAGCAGCCGGACGGATCTAGCGAGCACAGATACGCAGTATTTT
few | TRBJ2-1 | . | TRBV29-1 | CSVGDLQQFF | TGCAGCGTTGGGGACCTGCAGCAGTTCTTC
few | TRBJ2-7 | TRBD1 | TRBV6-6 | CASSSTGDPSYEQYF | TGTGCCAGCAGTTCCACAGGGGATCCCTCCTACGAGCAGTACTTC
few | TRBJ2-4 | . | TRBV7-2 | CASSWGRGNIQYF | TGTGCCAGCAGCTGGGGACGGGGAAACATTCAGTACTTC
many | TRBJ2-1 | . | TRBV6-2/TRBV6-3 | CASNFGSTPRNEQFF | TGTGCCAGCAACTTTGGGTCTACGCCCCGCAATGAGCAGTTCTTC
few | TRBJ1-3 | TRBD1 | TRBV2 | CASDRDSGNTIYF | TGTGCCAGCGACAGGGACTCTGGAAACACCATATATTTT
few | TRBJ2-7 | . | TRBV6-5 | CASRRAHSYEQYF | TGTGCCAGCAGGCGGGCGCACTCCTACGAGCAGTACTTC
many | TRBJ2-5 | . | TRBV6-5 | CASSFRRLDRVETQYF | TGTGCCAGCAGTTTCCGCAGGCTCGACAGAGTAGAGACCCAGTACTTC
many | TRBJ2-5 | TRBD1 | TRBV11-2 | CASSWGQGEETQYF | TGTGCCAGCAGCTGGGGACAGGGGGAAGAGACCCAGTACTTC
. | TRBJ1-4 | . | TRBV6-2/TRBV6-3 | CASSRDPEKLFF | TGTGCCAGCAGCCGCGACCCTGAAAAACTGTTTTTT
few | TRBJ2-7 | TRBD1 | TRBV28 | CASSSQGVGEQYF | TGTGCCAGCAGTTCTCAGGGGGTTGGCGAGCAGTACTTC
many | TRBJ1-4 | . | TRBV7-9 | CASSLDLLSYGEKLFF | TGTGCCAGCAGCTTAGATCTCCTGTCGTACGGGGAAAAACTGTTTTTT
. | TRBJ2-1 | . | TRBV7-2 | CASSLDRLDEQFF | TGTGCCAGCAGCTTAGATCGACTGGATGAGCAGTTCTTC
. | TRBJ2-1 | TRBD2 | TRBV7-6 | CASSSLLLAGVANEQFF | TGTGCCAGCAGCTCGCTCTTACTAGCGGGAGTTGCGAATGAGCAGTTCTTC
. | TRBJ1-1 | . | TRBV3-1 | CASSRRVGQTEAFF | TGTGCCAGCAGCCGCCGCGTAGGACAAACCGAAGCTTTCTTT
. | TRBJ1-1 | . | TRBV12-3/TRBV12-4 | CASRKGVLNTEAFF | TGTGCCAGCAGGAAAGGGGTATTGAACACTGAAGCTTTCTTT
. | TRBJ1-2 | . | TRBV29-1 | CSVDGPIEEYTF | TGCAGCGTTGACGGCCCGATCGAAGAATACACCTTC
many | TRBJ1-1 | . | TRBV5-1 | CASIPSPGRRQTEAFF | TGCGCCAGCATCCCTTCGCCCGGAAGGCGGCAAACTGAAGCTTTCTTT
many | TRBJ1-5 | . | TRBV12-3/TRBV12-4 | CASSGDQPQHF | TGTGCCAGCAGTGGTGATCAGCCCCAGCATTTT
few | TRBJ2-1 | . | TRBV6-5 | CASMNIGRRNEQFF | TGTGCCAGCATGAACATAGGGAGGAGGAATGAGCAGTTCTTC
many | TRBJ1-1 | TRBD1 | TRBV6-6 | CASSLDRATEAFF | TGTGCCAGCAGTTTAGACAGGGCCACTGAAGCTTTCTTT
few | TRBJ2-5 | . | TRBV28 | CARDRQETQYF | TGTGCCCGAGACAGACAAGAGACCCAGTACTTC
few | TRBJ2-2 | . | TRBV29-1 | CSVAAPTGELFF | TGCAGCGTTGCTGCCCCTACCGGGGAGCTGTTTTTT
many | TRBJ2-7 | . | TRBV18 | CASSPEGTLRAEQYF | TGTGCCAGCTCACCAGAAGGGACCCTTAGGGCCGAGCAGTACTTC
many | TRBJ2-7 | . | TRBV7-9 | CASSAALPGTYEQYF | TGTGCCAGCAGCGCCGCTTTGCCGGGTACCTACGAGCAGTACTTC
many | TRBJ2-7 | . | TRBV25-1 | CASSKHGSHPEQYF | TGTGCCAGCAGTAAGCACGGCAGTCACCCCGAGCAGTACTTC
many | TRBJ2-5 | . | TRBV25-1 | CASSEGGLETQYF | TGTGCCAGCAGTGAAGGAGGTTTGGAGACCCAGTACTTC
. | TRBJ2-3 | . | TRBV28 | CASSPDTTDTQYF | TGTGCCAGCAGCCCAGACACCACAGATACGCAGTATTTT
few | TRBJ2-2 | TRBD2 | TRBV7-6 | CASSLGGGGTGELFF | TGTGCCAGCAGCTTAGGAGGCGGGGGGACCGGGGAGCTGTTTTTT
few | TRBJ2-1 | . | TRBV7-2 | CASSVDATEQFF | TGTGCCAGCAGCGTGGACGCCACTGAGCAGTTCTTC
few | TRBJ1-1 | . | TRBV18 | CASSSRPGVNTEAFF | TGTGCCAGCTCATCCCGTCCGGGTGTGAACACTGAAGCTTTCTTT
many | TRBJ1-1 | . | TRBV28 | CASRPPLGGSFF | TGTGCCAGCAGGCCCCCCCTCGGGGGATCTTTCTTT
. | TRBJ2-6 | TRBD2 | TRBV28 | CVSREGTGANVLTF | TGTGTCAGCAGGGAGGGCACTGGGGCCAACGTCCTGACTTTC
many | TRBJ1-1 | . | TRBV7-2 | CASSPSGLIKTEAFF | TGTGCCAGCAGCCCATCGGGACTGATTAAAACTGAAGCTTTCTTT
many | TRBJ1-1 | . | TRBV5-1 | CASSLRLQGSPTEAFF | TGCGCCAGCAGCTTGCGTCTCCAGGGCAGTCCCACTGAAGCTTTCTTT
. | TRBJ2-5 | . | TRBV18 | CASSPPDGGRRETQYF | TGTGCCAGCTCACCACCGGACGGGGGGCGGAGAGAGACCCAGTACTTC
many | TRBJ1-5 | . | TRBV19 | CASSIVMGGNQPQHF | TGTGCCAGTAGTATAGTTATGGGGGGCAATCAGCCCCAGCATTTT
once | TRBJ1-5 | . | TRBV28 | CASSLFGDYSNQPQHF | TGTGCCAGCAGTTTATTTGGTGATTATAGCAATCAGCCCCAGCATTTT
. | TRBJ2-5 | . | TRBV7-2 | CASSLVVEGTQYF | TGTGCCAGCAGCTTAGTTGTTGAGGGGACCCAGTACTTC
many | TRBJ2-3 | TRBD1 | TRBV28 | CASSWGWGTEYTDTQYF | TGTGCCAGCAGTTGGGGATGGGGGACAGAGTACACAGATACGCAGTATTTT
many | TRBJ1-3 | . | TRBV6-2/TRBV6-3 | CAHPGKHPNSGNTIYF | TGTGCCCACCCGGGGAAACATCCTAACTCTGGAAACACCATATATTTT
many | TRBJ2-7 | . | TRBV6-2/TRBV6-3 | CASSYPSSYEQYF | TGTGCCAGCAGTTACCCGAGCTCCTACGAGCAGTACTTC
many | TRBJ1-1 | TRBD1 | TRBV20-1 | CSAIGQGRNTEAFF | TGCAGTGCAATTGGACAGGGGAGGAACACTGAAGCTTTCTTT
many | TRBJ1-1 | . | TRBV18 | CASSPNRQEAFF | TGTGCCAGCTCACCAAATCGCCAAGAAGCTTTCTTT
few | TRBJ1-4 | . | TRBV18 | CASSPIGQANEKLFF | TGTGCCAGCTCACCGATCGGGCAGGCTAATGAAAAACTGTTTTTT
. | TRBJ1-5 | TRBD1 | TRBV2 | CASMKAGGFGNQPQHF | TGTGCCAGCATGAAGGCAGGGGGATTTGGCAATCAGCCCCAGCATTTT
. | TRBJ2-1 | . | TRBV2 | CASSERGNSPGNEQFF | TGTGCCAGCAGTGAGAGGGGGAATAGCCCGGGCAATGAGCAGTTCTTC
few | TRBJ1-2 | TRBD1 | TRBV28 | CASSPTGTGNYGYTF | TGTGCCAGCAGTCCAACGGGGACAGGGAACTATGGCTACACCTTC
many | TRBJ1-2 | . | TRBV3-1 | CASSQEWQGKDGYTF | TGTGCCAGCAGCCAAGAATGGCAGGGGAAGGATGGCTACACCTTC
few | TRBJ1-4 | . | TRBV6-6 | CASEDGTEKLFF | TGTGCCAGCGAAGACGGCACGGAAAAACTGTTTTTT